Detailed here is one T cell receptor (beta chain). This receptor's antigen is unknown. Per-nucleotide qualities are absent, and no much larger clonotype sits a single base away. TCRdb records Illumina HiSeq 1500 as the sequencer. TCRdb reprocessed the public reads (quality trimming at Q25 with fastp, clone calling with MiXCR) and kept in-frame beta chains. Rows are combined by CDR3 protein, so each entry shows the most common genes and DNA. This sample has 450,000 to 650,000 distinct CDR3 sequences in its table, and about 26% of those were observed once. The ten largest clones add up to less than 15% of the sample. This sample stems from a study of T cell repertoires in cytomegalovirus infection (dated by TCRdb to about 2019). Background for the entire study: The HLA type of each donor mattered for the analysis, because public TCR beta signatures pointed to carriage of CMV infection along with the matching HLA type.

What the study reported, not specific to this receptor: The ex vivo response was dominated by HLA-C-restricted CMV-specific TCR beta clonotypes, which also provided the single most frequent clonotype in two of eight donors. In both this cohort and an independent roughly 330-donor cohort, the cumulative frequency of public TCR beta family members distinguished carriers of CMV infection plus the relevant HLA type.

Measured from the cysteine to the phenylalanine, the CDR3 is 14 residues long. Solely the CDR3 DNA is kept, with 42 bases framed from the first base. The germline V gene sets CDR1 to SGHVS and CDR2 to FQNEAQ. Here V drops 8 bases and J drops 4 bases, and the junction holds 9 bases not matched to any gene. The V and J segments used are TRBV7-8 and TRBJ2-5; 8 of the junction bases match TRBD1. This receptor was taken from a human donor in good health (CMV status not recorded). Some clones in this sample may be carry-over from other donors' samples. Sequenced material: PBMCs. In nucleotides, the sequence is TGTGCCAGCGGCCGGGACAGGCTCTCAGAGACCCAGTACTTC. Translated, it gives CASGRDRLSETQYF. Beyond the CDR3, the reference TRBV7-8 and TRBJ2-5 genes provide the residues; the full variable domain reads: GAGVSQSPRYKVAKRGQDVALRCDPISGHVSLFWYQQALGQGPEFLTYFQNEAQLDKSGLPSDRFFAERPEGSVSTLKIQRTQQEDSAVYLCASGRDRLSETQYFGPGTRLLVL.